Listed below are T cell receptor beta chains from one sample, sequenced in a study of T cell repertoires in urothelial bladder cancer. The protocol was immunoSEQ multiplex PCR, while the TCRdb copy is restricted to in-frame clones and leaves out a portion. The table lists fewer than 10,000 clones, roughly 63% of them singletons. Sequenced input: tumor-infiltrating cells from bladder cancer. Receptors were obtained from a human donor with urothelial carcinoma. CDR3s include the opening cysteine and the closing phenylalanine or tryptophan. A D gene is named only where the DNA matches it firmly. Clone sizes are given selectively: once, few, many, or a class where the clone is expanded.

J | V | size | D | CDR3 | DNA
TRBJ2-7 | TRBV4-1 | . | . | CASSHPSTGLPYEQYF | TGCGCCAGCAGCCACCCATCCACGGGATTACCCTACGAGCAGTACTTC
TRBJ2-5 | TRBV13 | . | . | CASSLGGGAGETQYF | TGTGCCAGCTCCCTTGGAGGGGGGGCTGGGGAGACCCAGTACTTC
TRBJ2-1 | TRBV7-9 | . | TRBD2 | CASSRPSSGGSNEQFF | TGTGCCAGCAGCCGTCCCAGTAGCGGGGGTAGTAATGAGCAGTTCTTC
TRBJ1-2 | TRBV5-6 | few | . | CASSSTRWESDDYGYTF | TGTGCCAGCAGCTCCACTCGGTGGGAGAGTGATGACTATGGCTACACCTTC
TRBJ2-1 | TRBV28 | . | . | CASSPSDIPTGRFNNEQFF | TGTGCCAGCAGCCCAAGTGATATCCCCACAGGGAGGTTCAACAATGAGCAGTTCTTC
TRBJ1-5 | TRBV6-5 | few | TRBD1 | CASSPDRVSNQPQHF | TGTGCCAGCAGTCCCGACAGGGTGAGCAATCAGCCCCAGCATTTT
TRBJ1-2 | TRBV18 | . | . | CASSPPGGGRGYGYTF | TGTGCCAGCTCACCCCCGGGAGGGGGTAGAGGCTATGGCTACACCTTC
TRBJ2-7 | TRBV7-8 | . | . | CASKLTGVRGEQYF | TGTGCCAGCAAATTGACAGGTGTCCGAGGCGAGCAGTACTTC
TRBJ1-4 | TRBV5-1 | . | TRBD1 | CASSFTGDEKLFF | TGCGCCAGCAGCTTCACAGGGGATGAAAAACTGTTTTTT
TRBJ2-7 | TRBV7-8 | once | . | CASSLGTTSSYEQYF | TGTGCCAGCAGCTTAGGGACCACGAGCTCCTACGAGCAGTACTTC
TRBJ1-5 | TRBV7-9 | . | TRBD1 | CASSLGSHRGHNQPQHF | TGTGCCAGCAGCTTGGGTTCTCACAGGGGGCACAATCAGCCCCAGCATTTT
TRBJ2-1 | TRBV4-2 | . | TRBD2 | CASSQVDSGGPYNEQFF | TGTGCCAGCAGCCAAGTTGATAGCGGGGGACCCTACAATGAGCAGTTCTTC
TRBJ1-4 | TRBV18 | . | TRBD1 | CASSPDRNEKLFF | TGTGCCAGCTCACCGGACAGGAATGAAAAACTGTTTTTT
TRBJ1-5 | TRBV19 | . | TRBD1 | CASSMEQGLLSQPQHF | TGTGCCAGTAGTATGGAACAGGGGCTACTAAGTCAGCCCCAGCATTTT
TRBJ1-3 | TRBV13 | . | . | CASSLRAIGNTIYF | TGTGCCAGCAGCTTACGGGCAATTGGAAACACCATATATTTT
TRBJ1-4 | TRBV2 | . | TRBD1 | CASSEDGTGNEKLFF | TGTGCCAGCAGTGAAGATGGGACAGGGAATGAAAAACTGTTTTTT
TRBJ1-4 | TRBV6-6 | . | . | CASSGQQATNEKLFF | TGTGCCAGCAGCGGACAGCAAGCAACTAATGAAAAACTGTTTTTT
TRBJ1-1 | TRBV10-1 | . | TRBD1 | CASSSGTGASSEAFF | TGCGCCAGCAGCTCCGGGACAGGGGCTTCGTCTGAAGCTTTCTTT
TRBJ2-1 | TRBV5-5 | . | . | CASSLGQGIHNEQFF | TGTGCCAGCAGCTTGGGTCAGGGAATCCACAATGAGCAGTTCTTC
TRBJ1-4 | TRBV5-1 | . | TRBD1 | CASSLGQGGEKLFF | TGCGCCAGCAGCTTGGGGCAGGGGGGTGAAAAACTGTTTTTT
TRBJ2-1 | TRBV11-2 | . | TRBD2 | CASSFLLAGTGYEQFF | TGTGCCAGCAGCTTCTTACTAGCGGGTACTGGTTATGAGCAGTTCTTC
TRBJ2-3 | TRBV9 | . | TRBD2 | CASSPKRGASQYF | TGTGCCAGCAGCCCGAAGCGGGGGGCCTCGCAGTATTTT
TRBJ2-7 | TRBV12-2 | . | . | CASRSNLPPTLTYEQYF | TGTGCAAGTCGCTCGAATCTCCCCCCCACACTGACCTACGAGCAGTACTTC
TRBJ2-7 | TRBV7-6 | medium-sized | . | CASSWTDTYEQYF | TGTGCCAGCAGTTGGACTGACACCTACGAGCAGTACTTC
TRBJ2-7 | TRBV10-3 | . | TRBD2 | CAISTTSGGDSYEQYF | TGTGCCATCAGTACTACAAGCGGGGGTGATTCCTACGAGCAGTACTTC
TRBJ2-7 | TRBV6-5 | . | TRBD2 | CASSYSSGGLYEQYF | TGTGCCAGCAGTTATAGTAGCGGGGGGCTCTACGAGCAGTACTTC
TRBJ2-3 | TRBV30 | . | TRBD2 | CASRTSGGGDTQYF | TGTGCCAGCCGGACTAGCGGGGGTGGTGATACGCAGTATTTT
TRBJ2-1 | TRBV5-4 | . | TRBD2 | CASSSPDGTSGNIEQFF | TGTGCCAGCAGCTCCCCTGACGGGACTAGCGGGAACATTGAGCAGTTCTTC
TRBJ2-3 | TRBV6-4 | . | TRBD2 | CASSRISGGSTDTQYF | TGTGCCAGCAGCCGAATTAGCGGGGGGTCGACAGATACGCAGTATTTT
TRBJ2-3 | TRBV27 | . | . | CASSLKGQGADTQYF | TGTGCCAGCAGTTTAAAGGGGCAGGGTGCAGATACGCAGTATTTT
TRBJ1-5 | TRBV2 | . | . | CASSDPRYSNQPQHF | TGTGCCAGCAGTGATCCCCGGTATAGCAATCAGCCCCAGCATTTT
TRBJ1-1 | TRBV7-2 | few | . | CASSPRVYTEAFF | TGTGCCAGCAGCCCCCGGGTCTACACTGAAGCTTTCTTT